The 30 T cell receptor beta chains below were found in one sample sequenced in a study of cytomegalovirus exposure and HLA in healthy donors. Amplification used 60 Vbeta primers and 13 Jbeta primers. Clones were sequenced by immunoSEQ multiplex PCR, and TCRdb holds only the in-frame ones, with some missing. This table holds roughly 200,000 clones, less than 85% found once. The specimen was PBMCs. The origin of the receptors is a man aged 18-30 years in good health and CMV-seronegative.

The CDR3: CASSYSTGVGYGYTF. CDR3 bases: TGTGCCAGCAGTTACTCGACAGGGGTTGGCTATGGCTACACCTTC. The chain uses TRBV6-5 and TRBJ1-2; TRBD1 agrees at 8 bases. Germline CDR1 and CDR2: MNHEY and SVGAGI. V was clipped by 0 bases and J by 4 bases; unmatched bases: 4. CDR3 length: 15 amino acids.

The V call is TRBV5-1, the J call TRBJ2-3, with TRBD2 matching 14 bases. V trimming: 4 bases; J trimming: 3 bases; junction bases outside the gene matches: 4. The CDR3 has 16 residues. CDR1 and CDR2 (germline): SGHRS, YFSETQ. CDR3 DNA: TGCGCCAGCAGCAAAGGGACTAGCGGGAGAACAGATACGCAGTATTTT. Its translation: CASSKGTSGRTDTQYF.

This chain joins TRBV5-1 and TRBJ2-7; 8 bases are shared with TRBD2. This CDR3 region has 14 residues. The junction had 6 bases not matched to a gene; V was cut back by 5 bases and J by 2 bases. CDR1 SGHRS and CDR2 YFSETQ come from the germline V gene. CDR3: CASRTGTRTYEQYF. As DNA, the CDR3 is TGCGCCAGCAGGACCGGGACTAGGACCTACGAGCAGTACTTC.

The V and J genes are TRBV30 and TRBJ2-1; D is undetermined. This CDR3 is 12 amino acids long. Germline lookup yields CDR1 GTSNPN and CDR2 SVGIG (reference sequence). The DNA of the CDR3 is TGTGCTAAGAACTCGGGTTACAATGAGCAGTTCTTC. Translated: CAKNSGYNEQFF.

V and J are TRBV10-3 and TRBJ2-1, with 11 bases aligning to TRBD1. From germline, CDR1 is ENHRY and CDR2 SYGVKD. The J segment lost 0 bases and the V segment lost 9 bases, leaving 13 bases of the junction unmatched. The CDR3 runs to 18 residues. DNA of the CDR3: TGTGCCATTCGGGACAGGGGGAAGGGTGAGGGCTCCTACAATGAGCAGTTCTTC. Amino acid sequence: CAIRDRGKGEGSYNEQFF.

In its sample, this clone was seen a few times. The rearrangement links TRBV5-1 to TRBJ2-7, with D tentatively TRBD2 (5 bases). In germline, CDR1 is SGHRS, CDR2 YFSETQ. V was clipped by 0 bases and J by 2 bases, with 12 bases between them. The CDR3 sequence is 15 residues long. CDR3 sequence reads: CASSLEFSGTYEQYF. The CDR3 DNA sequence: TGCGCCAGCAGCTTGGAATTTTCGGGGACCTACGAGCAGTACTTC.

The chain carries TRBV7-3 and TRBJ2-3, with 7 nucleotides matching TRBD2. The CDR3 runs 12 residues. CDR1 is SGHTA and CDR2 is FQGTGA in the germline V gene. With 6 bases clipped from V and 7 bases from J, the junction kept 4 bases outside the gene matches. As DNA, the CDR3 is TGTGCCAGCAGTCAAGCGGGAAATACGCAGTATTTT. Translation: CASSQAGNTQYF.

The chain is built from TRBV10-3 and TRBJ1-5; weak D call: TRBD1 (5 bases). The CDR3 spans 14 residues. The V and J ends lost 2 bases and 3 bases respectively, with 8 bases between them. Per the germline V gene, CDR1 is ENHRY and CDR2 is SYGVKD. CDR3 in DNA: TGTGCCATCAGTGAGAGGGGTTACAATCAGCCCCAGCATTTT. Protein sequence: CAISERGYNQPQHF.

This sequence joins TRBV2 and TRBJ1-3; 7 positions match TRBD1. Germline values: CDR1 SNHLY, CDR2 FYNNEI. V was clipped by 6 bases and J by 3 bases; unmatched bases: 2. CDR3 length equals 13 residues. CDR3 in DNA: TGTGCCAGCAGCAGGGGGGATGGAAACACCATATATTTT. Its protein product is CASSRGDGNTIYF.

This clone was found a few times. This same CDR3 is encoded by further DNA sequences in the sample. V usage is TRBV2 and J usage is TRBJ1-3; D may be TRBD1 (6 bases). This CDR3 region has 16 residues. Germline lookup yields CDR1 SNHLY and CDR2 FYNNEI. V gave up 0 bases and J gave up 5 bases, with 14 bases separating them. The CDR3 nucleotides are TGTGCCAGCAGTGAAGCGCGGGGGGGGCTGAGAAACACCATATATTTT. Residues: CASSEARGGLRNTIYF.

V gene TRBV19 combines with J gene TRBJ2-7, with D perhaps TRBD1 (5 bases). V lost 2 bases, J lost 0 bases, and 8 bases lay in between. Germline CDR1 reads LNHDA; CDR2 reads SQIVND (reference sequence). The CDR3 has 14 amino acids. The CDR3 loop reads CASSITGYSYEQYF. The CDR3 DNA follows: TGTGCCAGTAGTATAACAGGCTACTCCTACGAGCAGTACTTC.

With respect to this clone: Different DNA sequences within this sample yield the same CDR3. The chain links TRBV27 to TRBJ2-5; 7 positions agree with TRBD1. V was pared by 5 bases and J by 1 base, with 1 base of the junction left unmatched. Germline V gene lookup returns CDR1 MNHEY and CDR2 SMNVEV (reference sequence). This CDR3 spans 13 amino acids. CDR3 sequence (DNA): TGTGCCAGCAGTCGACAGGGCCAAGAGACCCAGTACTTC. It specifies CASSRQGQETQYF.

The rearrangement joins TRBV5-1 to TRBJ2-6; 10 bases fit TRBD1. This CDR3 region has 20 residues. After removal of 3 bases from V and 0 bases from J, the junction contained 12 bases not matched to a gene. Germline loops: CDR1 SGHRS, CDR2 YFSETQ. CDR3 DNA sequence: TGCGCCAGCAGCTCGCACGTACAGACAGGGGGCCCCTCTGGGGCCAACGTCCTGACTTTC. This sequence encodes CASSSHVQTGGPSGANVLTF.

V is TRBV28 and J is TRBJ2-5, with 10 bases matching TRBD2. V lost 4 bases to trimming and J lost 4 bases; unmatched junction nucleotides: 6. This CDR3 spans 15 amino acids. Per germline, CDR1 MDHEN and CDR2 SYDVKM. The CDR3 here is CASSSLAGVRETQYF. The DNA of the CDR3 is TGTGCCAGCAGTTCGCTAGCGGGAGTGCGAGAGACCCAGTACTTC.

This chain uses TRBV7-9 with TRBJ2-6, with D perhaps matching TRBD1 (6 bases). The CDR3 is 16 amino acids. Germline V gene lookup returns CDR1 SEHNR and CDR2 FQNEAQ (reference sequence). V lost 4 bases and J 0 bases, leaving 10 bases between the germline ends. CDR3: CASSSGQTSGANVLTF. The CDR3 DNA reads as TGTGCCAGCAGCTCAGGACAGACCTCTGGGGCCAACGTCCTGACTTTC.

There are a few counts of this clone. The rearrangement joins TRBV4-1 to TRBJ2-7, with 7 positions matching TRBD2. This CDR3 has 15 residues. With V trimmed by 0 bases and J by 4 bases, 6 bases remained unmatched. Germline V CDR1 and CDR2: MGHRA, YSYEKL. CDR3 residues: CASSQDWREWYEQYF. The CDR3 coding sequence is TGCGCCAGCAGCCAAGATTGGCGGGAGTGGTACGAGCAGTACTTC.

The V call is TRBV27, the J call TRBJ1-2; 7 nucleotides align to TRBD1. CDR1 is MNHEY, CDR2 SMNVEV, per germline (reference sequence). Unmatched junction bases numbered 8, after V lost 8 bases and J lost 5 bases. The CDR3 consists of 13 residues. CDR3 residues: CASGIDRAYGYTF. CDR3 nucleotide sequence: TGTGCCAGCGGAATAGACAGGGCTTATGGCTACACCTTC.

CDR3: CASSGTATDTQYF. The CDR3 DNA follows: TGTGCCAGTAGTGGTACAGCCACAGATACGCAGTATTTT. The V and J genes are TRBV19 and TRBJ2-3; no reliable D call. Per germline, CDR1 LNHDA and CDR2 SQIVND (reference sequence). V was trimmed by 5 bases and J by 2 bases, leaving 8 bases between them. The CDR3 runs 13 residues.

This clone appeared a few times. A read error may account for a junction end that differs from germline. This chain links TRBV5-1 with TRBJ2-1; 7 bases map to TRBD2. Germline V gene lookup returns CDR1 SGHRS and CDR2 YFSETQ. There are 15 residues in the CDR3. The CDR3 DNA reads as TGCGCCAGCAGATTGGGAGCGGGATGGGGCAATGAGCAGTTCTTC. It is translated as CASRLGAGWGNEQFF.

The V gene is TRBV27, the J gene TRBJ1-5; the match to TRBD1 covers 7 bases. The V and J ends lost 5 bases and 5 bases, in that order; junction bases with no gene match: 9. The CDR3 consists of 15 residues. CDR1 MNHEY and CDR2 SMNVEV come from the germline V gene (reference sequence). The CDR3 nucleotides are TGTGCCAGCAGTAAAGACAGGGTTGGAGATCAGCCCCAGCATTTT. The encoded protein is CASSKDRVGDQPQHF.

This clone was observed a single time. The chain uses TRBV7-3 and TRBJ2-2; D perhaps matches TRBD1 (5 bases). The ends were cut back, 5 bases at V and 4 bases at J, with 14 bases in the middle. The CDR3 extends over 15 amino acids. Per the germline V gene, CDR1 is SGHTA and CDR2 is FQGTGA. The CDR3 sequence: CASSVGAQGTGELFF. The CDR3 bases are TGTGCCAGCAGCGTAGGGGCCCAGGGCACCGGGGAGCTGTTTTTT.

The rearrangement joins TRBV2 to TRBJ2-2, with a possible D match to TRBD1 (5 bases). V was shortened by 8 bases and J by 1 base, with 11 bases between the two germline ends. The V gene's germline CDR1 is SNHLY and CDR2 FYNNEI. This CDR3 contains 14 residues. This chain's CDR3 is CASSFDRNTGELFF. The CDR3 DNA reads as TGTGCCAGCTCTTTCGACAGGAACACCGGGGAGCTGTTTTTT.

The V and J genes are TRBV6-5 and TRBJ2-1; 8 nucleotides line up with TRBD2. From germline, CDR1 is MNHEY and CDR2 SVGAGI. V lost 3 bases to trimming and J lost 0 bases; unmatched junction nucleotides: 1. The length of the CDR3 is 15 residues. CDR3 coding DNA: TGTGCCAGCAGTTATAGCGGGAACTCCTACAATGAGCAGTTCTTC. The encoded protein is CASSYSGNSYNEQFF.

Of note for this clone: The junction departs from the called germline gene at one end, perhaps through a read error. The chain has TRBV7-9 and TRBJ1-1; no definite D call. Germline assignment: CDR1 SEHNR and CDR2 FQNEAQ (reference sequence). The CDR3 runs 13 residues. The CDR3 DNA reads TGTTCCAGCAGCTTAGTGCGGAACACTGAAGCTTTCTTT. Protein product: CSSSLVRNTEAFF.

The chain couples TRBV7-9 to TRBJ2-3; 12 bases are shared with TRBD2. The CDR3 sequence is 17 residues long. Germline assignment: CDR1 SEHNR and CDR2 FQNEAQ (reference sequence). V lost 3 bases and J lost 5; bases outside the gene matches: 9. The CDR3 DNA reads as TGTGCCAGCAGCTTCGCGGGGCTAGCGGGAGGGAAAGATACGCAGTATTTT. It specifies CASSFAGLAGGKDTQYF.

This clone was seen more than once but under ten times. V usage is TRBV28 and J usage is TRBJ2-7, with 11 bases lining up with TRBD1. V lost 1 base and J lost 2; bases outside the gene matches: 4. The CDR3 loop spans 16 amino acids. Germline CDR1 is MDHEN and CDR2 is SYDVKM. CDR3 loop: CASSLLKGQGAYEQYF. In DNA, the CDR3 is TGTGCCAGCAGTTTATTAAAGGGACAGGGGGCCTACGAGCAGTACTTC.

V is TRBV6-5 and J is TRBJ2-1; perhaps TRBD2 as D (6 bases). The CDR3 extends over 16 amino acids. With 0 bases removed from V and 4 bases from J, the gap between germline ends came to 13 bases. Germline values: CDR1 MNHEY, CDR2 SVGAGI. This CDR3 reads CASSYSATSRYNEQFF. Here the CDR3 DNA reads TGTGCCAGCAGTTACTCGGCTACTAGCAGATACAATGAGCAGTTCTTC.

The chain has TRBV30 and TRBJ1-1, with no clear D. The V end was cut by 7 bases, the J end by 0 bases, with 15 bases between. The CDR3 is 14 amino acids. Germline-derived CDR1 and CDR2 are GTSNPN and SVGIG (reference sequence). The CDR3 DNA follows: TGTGCCTTCACGGCCCCCGACATGAACACTGAAGCTTTCTTT. Translating gives CAFTAPDMNTEAFF.

This clone turned up a few times. This chain links TRBV7-6 with TRBJ2-3, with 9 bases that match TRBD2. Per the germline V gene, CDR1 is SGHVS and CDR2 is FNYEAQ. The CDR3 has 15 residues. The V gene end was trimmed by 1 base and the J gene end by 3 bases; junction bases not matched to a gene: 2. Here the CDR3 DNA reads TGTGCCAGCAGCTTAGTAGCGGGAGAAACAGATACGCAGTATTTT. Its translation is CASSLVAGETDTQYF.

CDR3 region: CASTTDRQKTEAFF. DNA of the CDR3: TGTGCCAGCACAACAGACAGGCAGAAGACTGAAGCTTTCTTT. The rearrangement uses TRBV18 and TRBJ1-1; D may be TRBD1 (6 bases). V was clipped by 8 bases and J by 5 bases, with 18 bases between them. The CDR3 is made up of 14 amino acids. Germline V lookup: CDR1 KGHSH, CDR2 LQKENI.